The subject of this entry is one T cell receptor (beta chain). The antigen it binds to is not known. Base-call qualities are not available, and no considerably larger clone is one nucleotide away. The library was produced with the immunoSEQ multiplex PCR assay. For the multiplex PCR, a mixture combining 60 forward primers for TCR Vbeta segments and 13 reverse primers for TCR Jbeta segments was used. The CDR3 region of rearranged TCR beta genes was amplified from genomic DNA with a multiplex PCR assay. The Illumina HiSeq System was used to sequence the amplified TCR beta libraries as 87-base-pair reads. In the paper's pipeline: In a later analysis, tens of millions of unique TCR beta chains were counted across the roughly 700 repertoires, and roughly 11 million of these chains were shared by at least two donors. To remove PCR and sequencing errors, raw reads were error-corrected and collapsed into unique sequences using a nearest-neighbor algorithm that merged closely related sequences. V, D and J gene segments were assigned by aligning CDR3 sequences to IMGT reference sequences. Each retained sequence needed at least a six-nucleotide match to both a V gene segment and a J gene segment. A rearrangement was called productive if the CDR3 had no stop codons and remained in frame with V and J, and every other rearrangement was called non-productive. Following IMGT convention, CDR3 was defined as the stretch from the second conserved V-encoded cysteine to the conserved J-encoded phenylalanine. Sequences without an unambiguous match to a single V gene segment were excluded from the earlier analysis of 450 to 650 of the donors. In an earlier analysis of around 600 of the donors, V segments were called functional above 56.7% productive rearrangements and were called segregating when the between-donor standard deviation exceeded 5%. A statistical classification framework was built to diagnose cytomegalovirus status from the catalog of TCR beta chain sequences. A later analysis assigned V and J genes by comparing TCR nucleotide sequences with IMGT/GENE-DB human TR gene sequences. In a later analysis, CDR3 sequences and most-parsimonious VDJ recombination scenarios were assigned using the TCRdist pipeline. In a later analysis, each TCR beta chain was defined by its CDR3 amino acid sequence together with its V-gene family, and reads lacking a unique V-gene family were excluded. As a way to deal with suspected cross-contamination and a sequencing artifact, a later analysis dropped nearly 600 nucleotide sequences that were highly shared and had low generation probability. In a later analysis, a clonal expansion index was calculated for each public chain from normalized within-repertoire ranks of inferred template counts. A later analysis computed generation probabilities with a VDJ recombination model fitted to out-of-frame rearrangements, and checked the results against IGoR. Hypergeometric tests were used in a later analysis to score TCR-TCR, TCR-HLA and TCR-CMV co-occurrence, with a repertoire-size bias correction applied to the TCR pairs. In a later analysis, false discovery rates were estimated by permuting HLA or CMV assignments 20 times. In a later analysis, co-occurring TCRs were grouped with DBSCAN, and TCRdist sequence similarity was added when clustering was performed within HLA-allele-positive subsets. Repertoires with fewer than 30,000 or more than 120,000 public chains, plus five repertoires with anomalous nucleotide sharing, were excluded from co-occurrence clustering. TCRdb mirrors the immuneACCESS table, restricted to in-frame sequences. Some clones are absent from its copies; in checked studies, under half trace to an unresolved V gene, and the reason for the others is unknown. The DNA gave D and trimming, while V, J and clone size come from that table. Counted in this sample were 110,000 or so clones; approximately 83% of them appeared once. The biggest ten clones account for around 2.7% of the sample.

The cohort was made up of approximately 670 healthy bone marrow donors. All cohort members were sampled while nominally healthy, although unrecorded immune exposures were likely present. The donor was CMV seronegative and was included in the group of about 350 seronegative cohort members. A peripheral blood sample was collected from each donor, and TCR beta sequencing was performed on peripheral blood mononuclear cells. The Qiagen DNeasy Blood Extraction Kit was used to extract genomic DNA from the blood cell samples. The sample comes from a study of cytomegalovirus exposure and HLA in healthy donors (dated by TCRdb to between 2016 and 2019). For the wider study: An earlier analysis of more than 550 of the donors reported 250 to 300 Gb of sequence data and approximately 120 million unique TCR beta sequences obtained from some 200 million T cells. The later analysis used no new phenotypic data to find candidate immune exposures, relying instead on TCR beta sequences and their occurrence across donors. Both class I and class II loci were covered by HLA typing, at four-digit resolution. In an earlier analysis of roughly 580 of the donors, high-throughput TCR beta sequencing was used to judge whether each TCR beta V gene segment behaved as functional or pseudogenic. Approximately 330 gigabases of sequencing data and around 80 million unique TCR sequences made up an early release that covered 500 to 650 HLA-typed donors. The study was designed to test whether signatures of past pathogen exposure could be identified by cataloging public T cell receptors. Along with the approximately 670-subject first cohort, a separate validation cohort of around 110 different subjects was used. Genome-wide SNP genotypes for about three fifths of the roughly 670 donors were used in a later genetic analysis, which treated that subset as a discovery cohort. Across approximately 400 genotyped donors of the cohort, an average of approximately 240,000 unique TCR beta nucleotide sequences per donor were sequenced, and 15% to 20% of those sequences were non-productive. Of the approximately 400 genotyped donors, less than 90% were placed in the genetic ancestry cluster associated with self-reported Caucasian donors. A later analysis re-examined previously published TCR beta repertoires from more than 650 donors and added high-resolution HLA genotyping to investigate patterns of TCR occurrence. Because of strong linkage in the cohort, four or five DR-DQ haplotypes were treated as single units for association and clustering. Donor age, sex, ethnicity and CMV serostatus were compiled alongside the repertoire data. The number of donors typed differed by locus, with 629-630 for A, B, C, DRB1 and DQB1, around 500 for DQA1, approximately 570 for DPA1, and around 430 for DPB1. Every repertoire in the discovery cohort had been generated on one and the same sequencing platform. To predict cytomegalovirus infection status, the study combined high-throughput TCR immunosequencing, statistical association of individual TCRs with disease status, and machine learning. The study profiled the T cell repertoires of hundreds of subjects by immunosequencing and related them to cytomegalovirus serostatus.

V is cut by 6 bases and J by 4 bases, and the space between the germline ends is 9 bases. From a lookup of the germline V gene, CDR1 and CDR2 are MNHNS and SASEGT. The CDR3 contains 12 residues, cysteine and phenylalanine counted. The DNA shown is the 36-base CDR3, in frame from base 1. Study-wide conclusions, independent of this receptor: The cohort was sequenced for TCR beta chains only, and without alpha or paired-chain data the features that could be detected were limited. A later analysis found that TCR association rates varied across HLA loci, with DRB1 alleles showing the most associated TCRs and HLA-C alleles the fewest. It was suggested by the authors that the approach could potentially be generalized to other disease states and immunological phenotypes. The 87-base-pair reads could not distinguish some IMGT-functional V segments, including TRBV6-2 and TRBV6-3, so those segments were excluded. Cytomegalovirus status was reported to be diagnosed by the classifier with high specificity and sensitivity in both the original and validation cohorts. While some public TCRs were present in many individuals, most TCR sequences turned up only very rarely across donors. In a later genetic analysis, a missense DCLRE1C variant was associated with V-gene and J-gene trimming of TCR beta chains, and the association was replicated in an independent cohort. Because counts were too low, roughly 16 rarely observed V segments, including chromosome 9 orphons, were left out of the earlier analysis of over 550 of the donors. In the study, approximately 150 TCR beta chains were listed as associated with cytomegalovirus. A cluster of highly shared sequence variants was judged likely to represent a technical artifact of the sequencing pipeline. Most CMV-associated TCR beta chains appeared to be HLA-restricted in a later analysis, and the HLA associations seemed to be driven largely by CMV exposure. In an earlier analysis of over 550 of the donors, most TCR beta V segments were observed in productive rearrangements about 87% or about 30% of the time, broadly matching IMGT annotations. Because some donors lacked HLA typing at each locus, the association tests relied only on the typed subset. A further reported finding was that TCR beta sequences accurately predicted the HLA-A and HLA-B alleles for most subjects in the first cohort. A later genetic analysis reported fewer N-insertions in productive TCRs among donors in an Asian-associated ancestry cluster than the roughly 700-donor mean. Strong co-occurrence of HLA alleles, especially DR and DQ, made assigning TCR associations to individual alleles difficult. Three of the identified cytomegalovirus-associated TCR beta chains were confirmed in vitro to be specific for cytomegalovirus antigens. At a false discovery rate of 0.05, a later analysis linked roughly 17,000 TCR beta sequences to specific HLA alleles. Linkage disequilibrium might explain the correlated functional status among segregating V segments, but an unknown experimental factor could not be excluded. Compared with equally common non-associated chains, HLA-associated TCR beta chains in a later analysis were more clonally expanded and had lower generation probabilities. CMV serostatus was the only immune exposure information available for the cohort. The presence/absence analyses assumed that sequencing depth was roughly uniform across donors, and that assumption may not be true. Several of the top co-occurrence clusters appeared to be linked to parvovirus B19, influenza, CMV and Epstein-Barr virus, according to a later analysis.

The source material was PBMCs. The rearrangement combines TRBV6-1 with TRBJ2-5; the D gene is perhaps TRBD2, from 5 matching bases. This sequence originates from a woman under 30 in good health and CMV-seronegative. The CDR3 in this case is CASRMGRETQYF. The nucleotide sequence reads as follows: TGTGCCAGCAGGATGGGGAGAGAGACCCAGTACTTC.